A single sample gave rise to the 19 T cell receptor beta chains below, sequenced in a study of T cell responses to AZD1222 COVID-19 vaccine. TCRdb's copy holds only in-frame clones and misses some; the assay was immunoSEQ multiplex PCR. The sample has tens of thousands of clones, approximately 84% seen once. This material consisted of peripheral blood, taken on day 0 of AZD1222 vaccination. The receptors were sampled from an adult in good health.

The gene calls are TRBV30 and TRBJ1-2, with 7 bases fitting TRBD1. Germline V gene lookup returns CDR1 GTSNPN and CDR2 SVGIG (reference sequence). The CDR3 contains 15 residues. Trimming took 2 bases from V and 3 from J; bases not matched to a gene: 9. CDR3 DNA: TGTGCCTGGAGTCCAAACAGGGGATTCGACTATGGCTACACCTTC. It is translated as CAWSPNRGFDYGYTF.

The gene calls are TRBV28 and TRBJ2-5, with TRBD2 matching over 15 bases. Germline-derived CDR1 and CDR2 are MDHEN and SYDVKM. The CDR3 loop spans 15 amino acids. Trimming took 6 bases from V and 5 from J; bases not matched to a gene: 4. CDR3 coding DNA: TGTGCCAGCAGAACTGGGACTAGCGGGAGGGAGACCCAGTACTTC. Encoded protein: CASRTGTSGRETQYF.

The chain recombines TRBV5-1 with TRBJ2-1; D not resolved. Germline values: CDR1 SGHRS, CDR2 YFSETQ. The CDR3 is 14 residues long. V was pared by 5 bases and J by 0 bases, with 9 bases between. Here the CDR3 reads CASREPSSYNEQFF. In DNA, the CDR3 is TGCGCCAGCAGGGAACCGAGCTCCTACAATGAGCAGTTCTTC.

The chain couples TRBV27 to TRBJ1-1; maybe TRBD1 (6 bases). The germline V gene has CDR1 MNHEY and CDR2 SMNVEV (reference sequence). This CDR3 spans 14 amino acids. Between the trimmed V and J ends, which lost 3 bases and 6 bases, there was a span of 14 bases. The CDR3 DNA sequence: TGTGCCAGCAGTTTTTCCACAGGGTCAGCTGAAGCTTTCTTT. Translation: CASSFSTGSAEAFF.

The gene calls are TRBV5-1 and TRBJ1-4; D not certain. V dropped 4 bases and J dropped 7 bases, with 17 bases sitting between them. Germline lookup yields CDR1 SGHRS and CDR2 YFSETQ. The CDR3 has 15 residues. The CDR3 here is CASSPLGLAGEKLFF. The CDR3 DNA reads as TGCGCCAGCAGCCCGTTGGGGTTAGCTGGTGAAAAACTGTTTTTT.

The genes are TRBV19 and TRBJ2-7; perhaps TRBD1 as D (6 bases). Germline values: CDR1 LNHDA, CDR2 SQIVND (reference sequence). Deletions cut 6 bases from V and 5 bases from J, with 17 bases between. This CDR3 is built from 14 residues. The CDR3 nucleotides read TGTGCCAGTAGCTCCTCCGGGACACCCCACGAGCAGTACTTC. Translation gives CASSSSGTPHEQYF. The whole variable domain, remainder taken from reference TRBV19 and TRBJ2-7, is DGGITQSPKYLFRKEGQNVTLSCEQNLNHDAMYWYRQDPGQGLRLIYYSQIVNDFQKGDIAEGYSVSREKKESFPLTVTSAQKNPTAFYLCASSSSGTPHEQYFGPGTRLTVT.

The CDR3 loop is CASSGSRGSGANVLTF. CDR3 nucleotide sequence: TGTGCCAGCAGTGGTAGCAGGGGGTCTGGGGCCAACGTCCTGACTTTC. The chain joins TRBV6-4 to TRBJ2-6; 7 positions agree with TRBD1. Germline V lookup: CDR1 MRHNA, CDR2 SNTAGT. This CDR3 is built from 16 residues. V lost 4 bases, J lost 1 base, and 4 bases stayed unmatched.

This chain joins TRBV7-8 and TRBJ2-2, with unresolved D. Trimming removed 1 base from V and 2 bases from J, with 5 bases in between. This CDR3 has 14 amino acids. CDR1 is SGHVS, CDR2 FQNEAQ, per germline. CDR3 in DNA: TGTGCCAGCAGCTTAGTTGTAAACACCGGGGAGCTGTTTTTT. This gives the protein CASSLVVNTGELFF.

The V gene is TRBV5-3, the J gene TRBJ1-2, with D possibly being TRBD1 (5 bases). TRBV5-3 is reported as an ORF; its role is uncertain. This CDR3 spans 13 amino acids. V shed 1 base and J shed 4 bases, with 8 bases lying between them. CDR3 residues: CARSLRGPYGYTF. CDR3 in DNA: TGTGCCAGAAGCTTGAGGGGCCCCTATGGCTACACCTTC.

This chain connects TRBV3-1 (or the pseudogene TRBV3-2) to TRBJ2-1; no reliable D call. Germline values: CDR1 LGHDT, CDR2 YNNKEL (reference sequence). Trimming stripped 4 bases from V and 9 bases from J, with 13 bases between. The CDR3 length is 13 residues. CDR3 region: CASSPTQAGEQFF. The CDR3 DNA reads TGTGCCAGCAGCCCAACCCAAGCAGGTGAGCAGTTCTTC.

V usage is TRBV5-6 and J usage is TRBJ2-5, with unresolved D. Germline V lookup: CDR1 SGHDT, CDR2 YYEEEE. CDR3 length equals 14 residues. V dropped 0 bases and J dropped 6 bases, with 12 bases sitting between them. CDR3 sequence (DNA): TGTGCCAGCAGCTTGGCCGCCAGGATAAAGACCCAGTACTTC. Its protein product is CASSLAARIKTQYF.

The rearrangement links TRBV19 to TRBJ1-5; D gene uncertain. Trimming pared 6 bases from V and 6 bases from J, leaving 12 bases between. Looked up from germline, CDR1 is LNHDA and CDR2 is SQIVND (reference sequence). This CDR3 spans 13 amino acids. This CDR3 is CASRGSSSQPQHF. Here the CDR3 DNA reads TGTGCCAGTAGAGGGTCTAGTAGTCAGCCCCAGCATTTT.

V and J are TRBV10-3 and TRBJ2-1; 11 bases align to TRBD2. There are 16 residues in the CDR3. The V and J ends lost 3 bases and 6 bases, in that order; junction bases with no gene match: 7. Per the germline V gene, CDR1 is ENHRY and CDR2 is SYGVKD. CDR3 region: CAISDGTSGAFNEQFF. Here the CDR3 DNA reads TGTGCCATCAGTGACGGGACTAGCGGAGCCTTCAATGAGCAGTTCTTC.

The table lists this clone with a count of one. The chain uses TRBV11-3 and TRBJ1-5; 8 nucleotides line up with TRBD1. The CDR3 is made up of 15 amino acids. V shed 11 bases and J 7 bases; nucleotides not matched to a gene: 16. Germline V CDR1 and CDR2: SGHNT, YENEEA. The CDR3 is CAPNGTGEAEQPQHF. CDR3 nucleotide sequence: TGTGCCCCGAATGGGACAGGTGAGGCTGAGCAGCCCCAGCATTTT.

CDR3 sequence reads: CASSTGRNTIYF. CDR3 in DNA: TGTGCCAGCAGCACAGGACGAAACACCATATATTTT. The rearrangement uses TRBV7-2 and TRBJ1-3; perhaps TRBD1 as D (5 bases). The CDR3 covers 12 residues. Germline V gene lookup returns CDR1 SGHTA and CDR2 FQGNSA. The germline V and J ends were trimmed by 5 bases and 5 bases, with 7 bases remaining between them.

CDR3 in DNA: TGTGCCAGCAGCTTAGGGATAGGAAACACCGGGGAGCTGTTTTTT. Protein product: CASSLGIGNTGELFF. This chain links TRBV7-2 with TRBJ2-2; unclear D gene. Trimming stripped 1 base from V and 2 bases from J, with 8 bases between. The CDR3 length is 15 residues. Germline V CDR1 and CDR2: SGHTA, FQGNSA.

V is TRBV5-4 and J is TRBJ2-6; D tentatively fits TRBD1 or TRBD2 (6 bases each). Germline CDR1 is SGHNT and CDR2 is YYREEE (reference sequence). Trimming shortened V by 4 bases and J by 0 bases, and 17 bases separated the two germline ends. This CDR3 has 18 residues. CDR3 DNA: TGTGCCAGCAGCCCGGGGGCGCAGCCCCTCTCTGGGGCCAACGTCCTGACTTTC. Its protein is CASSPGAQPLSGANVLTF.

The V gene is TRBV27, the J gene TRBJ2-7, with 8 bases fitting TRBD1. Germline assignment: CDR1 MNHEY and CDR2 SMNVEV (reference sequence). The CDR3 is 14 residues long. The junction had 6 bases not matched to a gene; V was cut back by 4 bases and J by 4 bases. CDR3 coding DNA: TGTGCCAGCAGTTGGGGCAGGGGGCAGTACGAGCAGTACTTC. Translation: CASSWGRGQYEQYF.

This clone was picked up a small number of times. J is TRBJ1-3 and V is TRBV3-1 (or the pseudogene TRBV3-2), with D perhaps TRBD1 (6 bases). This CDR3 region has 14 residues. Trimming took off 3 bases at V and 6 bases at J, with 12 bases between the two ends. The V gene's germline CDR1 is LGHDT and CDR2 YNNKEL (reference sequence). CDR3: CASSQNSGENTIYF. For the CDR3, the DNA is TGTGCCAGCAGCCAGAACTCAGGGGAAAACACCATATATTTT.